What follows describes a single TCR beta chain. Its cognate antigen is unknown. Germline loops: CDR1 SGHTS, CDR2 YDEGEE. The CDR3 is made up of 13 amino acids. With 1 base removed from V and 1 base from J, the gap between germline ends came to 5 bases. The data belong to a study of cytomegalovirus exposure and HLA in healthy donors. The PCR had 60 Vbeta and 13 Jbeta primers. The repertoire was sequenced with immunoSEQ multiplex PCR; TCRdb's copy has only in-frame clones and lacks some. The sample holds under 150,000 clones, 70% to 85% seen once. Study-level points and caveats: Published work reported that the classifier diagnosed cytomegalovirus status with high specificity and sensitivity.

The receptor's source is a woman aged 55 to 70 in good health and CMV-seropositive. The chain is built from TRBV5-8 and TRBJ1-1; no definite D call. The sample was PBMCs. The CDR3 here is CASSLLKNTEAFF. In DNA form, the CDR3 reads TGTGCCAGCAGCTTGTTAAAGAACACTGAAGCTTTCTTT.